The 11 T cell receptor beta chains in this list originate from one sample, sequenced in a study of T-cell reconstitution after alpha-beta-depleted transplantation in children. TCRbeta library preparation incorporated unique molecular identifiers. TCRdb independently ran MiXCR on the PCR reads; one entry per CDR3 protein. Of some 490,000 distinct CDR3 sequences in the sample, roughly an eighth were seen once. The specimen comprised PBMCs from the stem cell graft donor, sampled from the stem cell graft. The receptor source for this set is a human donor who donated a stem cell graft to a child with combined immunodeficiency.

This chain uses TRBV12-3 or TRBV12-4 with TRBJ2-5; D perhaps matches TRBD1 (6 bases). The CDR3 contains 15 residues. The V end was cut by 2 bases, the J end by 4 bases, with 14 bases between. CDR3 bases: TGTGCCAGCAGTTTATTTGCGGGCAGGGGAGAGACCCAGTACTTC. Translated: CASSLFAGRGETQYF.

This rearrangement joins TRBV6-1 to TRBJ1-2; D is possibly TRBD1 (5 bases). This CDR3 has 15 residues. Per germline, CDR1 MNHNS and CDR2 SASEGT. V was cut by 0 bases and J by 8 bases, with 16 bases left in between. The CDR3 nucleotides read TGTGCCAGCAGTGAAGCGGTTGACCAGGGTATAGGCTACACCTTC. Residues: CASSEAVDQGIGYTF.

The table lists this clonotype with a few counts. The V call is TRBV24-1, the J call TRBJ2-1; 11 bases are shared with TRBD1. The CDR3 extends over 15 amino acids. After removal of 7 bases from V and 6 bases from J, the junction contained 7 bases not matched to a gene. CDR1 and CDR2 from the germline V gene are KGHDR and SFDVKD. This CDR3 is CATSGQGAQGNEQFF. DNA for the CDR3: TGTGCCACCAGCGGACAGGGGGCGCAGGGCAATGAGCAGTTCTTC.

This clonotype came up a few times. The CDR3 DNA follows: TGTGCCAGCAGTCCCCGTTGGGTGGGGGGTTTCTCGTCCGTTAGCAATCAGCCCCAGCATTTT. Translated: CASSPRWVGGFSSVSNQPQHF. The chain has TRBV27 and TRBJ1-5; possibly TRBD1 for D (5 bases). The CDR3 totals 21 residues. The V and J ends lost 5 bases and 0 bases respectively, with 29 bases between them. Germline assignment: CDR1 MNHEY and CDR2 SMNVEV (reference sequence).

A few counts support this clonotype. The V call is TRBV7-3, the J call TRBJ2-1; D ambiguous. V lost 5 bases, J lost 8 bases, and 16 bases lay in between. This CDR3 has 14 residues. The germline gives CDR1 SGHTA, CDR2 FQGTGA. CDR3 in amino acids: CASSPPDRDDEQFF. CDR3 DNA sequence: TGTGCCAGCAGCCCCCCGGACCGAGACGATGAGCAGTTCTTC.

This clonotype was observed a handful of times. The chain combines TRBV2 with TRBJ2-4, with 8 bases fitting TRBD2. With V trimmed by 7 bases and J by 8 bases, 10 bases remained unmatched. CDR1 is SNHLY, CDR2 FYNNEI, per germline. The CDR3 runs to 14 residues. The DNA of the CDR3 is TGTGCCAGCATGAGCGGGAGTGTTAGAGACATTCAGTACTTC. Amino acid sequence: CASMSGSVRDIQYF.

The J gene is TRBJ2-7, the V gene TRBV2; the match to TRBD1 covers 9 bases. The junction had 7 bases not matched to a gene; V was cut back by 7 bases and J by 0 bases. Germline loops: CDR1 SNHLY, CDR2 FYNNEI. CDR3 size: 15 residues. The CDR3 protein is CASTLDRGSSYEQYF. DNA for the CDR3: TGTGCCAGCACCCTGGACAGGGGAAGCTCCTACGAGCAGTACTTC.

This clonotype was found many times. J is TRBJ2-1 and V is TRBV7-9; 8 positions agree with TRBD1. Germline CDR1 SEHNR, CDR2 FQNEAQ (reference sequence). CDR3 length equals 15 residues. Trimming removed 3 bases from V and 4 bases from J; junction bases left unmatched: 5. The CDR3: CASSFRDRLYNEQFF. For the CDR3, the DNA is TGTGCCAGCAGCTTCCGGGACAGGTTGTACAATGAGCAGTTCTTC.

This clonotype appeared many times. This chain links TRBV15 with TRBJ2-4, with TRBD2 identical over 7 bases. There are 14 residues in the CDR3. V lost 1 base, J lost 7 bases, and 4 bases stayed unmatched. Germline lookup yields CDR1 LNHNV and CDR2 YYDKDF (reference sequence). This CDR3 reads CATSRARTRNIQYF. The CDR3 DNA reads TGTGCCACCAGCAGAGCGAGGACTAGGAACATTCAGTACTTC.

This clonotype was detected a few times. The CDR3 bases are TGTGCCAGCGGACGACAGGGGGCCACCCCGACTGAAGCTTTCTTT. This gives the protein CASGRQGATPTEAFF. The chain couples TRBV21-1 to TRBJ1-1; the table's D call, TRBD1, was not checked against the DNA. TRBV21-1 is described as a pseudogene. This CDR3 spans 15 amino acids.

This clonotype was detected a few times. The V and J genes are TRBV24-1 and TRBJ1-3; the D is unclear. The CDR3 contains 14 residues. V gave up 2 bases and J gave up 4 bases, with 8 bases separating them. Germline V gene data show CDR1 as KGHDR and CDR2 as SFDVKD. The DNA of the CDR3 is TGTGCCACCAGTGATTCTGGACGGGGAAACACCATATATTTT. Its translation is CATSDSGRGNTIYF.